The present T cell receptor beta chain was sequenced within a study of blood T cells in healthy people across ages. The second PCR ran about 6 to 11 cycles with a sample-barcoded 5' primer and J-beta primers. TCRdb analysed the 5' RACE reads with MiXCR anew, one entry per CDR3 protein. The table has some 930,000 distinct CDR3 sequences, 25% to 30% seen once; the top ten hold roughly 10%. This clonotype has just a few counts. Its antigen is currently unknown. Study results and caveats: It was held that the diversity estimates obtained from one million T cells were underestimates.

The same data also contributed to another study, on T cells of mothers and their children. That publication notes: Samples came from a few healthy Caucasian mothers and their six children. In both related and unrelated pairs, TCR recombination output is shaped similarly by thymic selection.

This receptor was obtained from a woman between 40 and 50 years old in good health. The sequencing sample was made of blood.

The CDR3: CASSLRGQGARETQYF. The DNA for the CDR3 is TGTGCCAGCAGTCTACGAGGACAGGGGGCACGAGAGACCCAGTACTTC. The J gene is TRBJ2-5, the V gene TRBV28; 11 bases are shared with TRBD1. CDR1 is MDHEN, CDR2 SYDVKM, per germline. The CDR3 runs to 16 residues. V lost 5 bases to trimming and J lost 4 bases; unmatched junction nucleotides: 9.